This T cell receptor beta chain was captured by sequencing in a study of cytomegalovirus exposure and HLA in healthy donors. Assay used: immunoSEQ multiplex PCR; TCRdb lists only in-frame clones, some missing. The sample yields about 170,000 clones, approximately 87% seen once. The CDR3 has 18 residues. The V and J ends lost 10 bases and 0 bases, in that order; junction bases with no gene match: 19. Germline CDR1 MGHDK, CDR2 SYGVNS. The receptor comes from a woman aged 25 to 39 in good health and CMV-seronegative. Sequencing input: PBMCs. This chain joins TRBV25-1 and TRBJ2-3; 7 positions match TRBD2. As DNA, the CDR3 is TGTGCCAATTCGTTGGCTGGGGGGGAACCCAACAGCACAGATACGCAGTATTTT. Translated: CANSLAGGEPNSTDTQYF.